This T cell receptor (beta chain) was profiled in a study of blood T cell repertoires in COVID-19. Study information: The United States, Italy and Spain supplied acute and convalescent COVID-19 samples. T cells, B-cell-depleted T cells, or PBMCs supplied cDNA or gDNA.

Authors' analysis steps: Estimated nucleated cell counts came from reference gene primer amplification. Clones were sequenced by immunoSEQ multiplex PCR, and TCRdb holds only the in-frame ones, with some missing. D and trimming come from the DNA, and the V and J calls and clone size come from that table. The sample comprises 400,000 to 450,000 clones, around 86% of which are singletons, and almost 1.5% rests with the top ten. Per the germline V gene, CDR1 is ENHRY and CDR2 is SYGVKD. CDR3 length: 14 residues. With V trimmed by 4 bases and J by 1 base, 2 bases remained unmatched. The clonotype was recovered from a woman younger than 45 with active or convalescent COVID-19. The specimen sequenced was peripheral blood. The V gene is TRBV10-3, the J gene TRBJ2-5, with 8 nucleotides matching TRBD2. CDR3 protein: CAISGTSSQETQYF. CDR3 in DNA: TGTGCCATCAGTGGGACTAGCTCCCAAGAGACCCAGTACTTC.